Below, 2 T cell receptor beta chains from the same sample are listed, as sequenced in a study of blood T cell repertoires in COVID-19. Assay: immunoSEQ multiplex PCR; the TCRdb copy retains only in-frame clones and omits some. Found here are 20,000 to 30,000 clones, roughly 90% of them singletons; the top ten hold 6% to 9.5%. The sequenced material came from peripheral blood. The receptors here all came from a human donor in a cohort sampled during active COVID-19.

The rearrangement links TRBV11-2 to TRBJ1-5, with TRBD1 matching 8 bases. Germline values: CDR1 SGHAT, CDR2 FQNNGV. This CDR3 has 15 amino acids. The V gene end was trimmed by 4 bases and the J gene end by 6 bases; junction bases not matched to a gene: 8. The CDR3 loop reads CASSYRQGRFQPQHF. The DNA of the CDR3 is TGTGCCAGCAGCTACAGACAGGGGAGATTTCAGCCCCAGCATTTT.

The chain joins TRBV7-2 to TRBJ1-5; the D gene is possibly TRBD1 (5 bases). The CDR3 runs to 14 residues. Germline V lookup: CDR1 SGHTA, CDR2 FQGNSA. V was clipped by 1 base and J by 5 bases, with 9 bases between them. The CDR3 sequence: CASSLVVGDQPQHF. CDR3 bases: TGTGCCAGCAGCTTAGTGGTAGGGGATCAGCCCCAGCATTTT.